The TCR beta chain described here comes from a study of T cells in Graves' hyperthyroidism and ophthalmopathy. Ahead of any ophthalmopathy symptoms, the blood sample was obtained at the first diagnosis of hyperthyroidism. The source material, RNA transcripts, was used to amplify TCR beta CDR3 regions. The primer set for the first-round RT-PCR of the TCR CDR3 was HTBI. Each CDR3 protein gets one entry after TCRdb re-called the multiplex PCR reads with MiXCR. The sample includes around 700,000 distinct CDR3 sequences, 15% to 20% of them seen just once. CDR1 is MNHNS, CDR2 SASEGT, per germline. With 2 bases removed from V and 0 bases from J, the gap between germline ends came to 7 bases. This CDR3 has 14 residues.

Specimen: blood. This chain uses TRBV6-1 with TRBJ1-1; D ambiguous. This clonotype originated in a woman in her forties or fifties with Graves' hyperthyroidism that later progressed to Graves' ophthalmopathy. For the CDR3, the DNA is TGTGCCAGCAGTGAAACAGACCTGAACACTGAAGCTTTCTTT. Its translation is CASSETDLNTEAFF.